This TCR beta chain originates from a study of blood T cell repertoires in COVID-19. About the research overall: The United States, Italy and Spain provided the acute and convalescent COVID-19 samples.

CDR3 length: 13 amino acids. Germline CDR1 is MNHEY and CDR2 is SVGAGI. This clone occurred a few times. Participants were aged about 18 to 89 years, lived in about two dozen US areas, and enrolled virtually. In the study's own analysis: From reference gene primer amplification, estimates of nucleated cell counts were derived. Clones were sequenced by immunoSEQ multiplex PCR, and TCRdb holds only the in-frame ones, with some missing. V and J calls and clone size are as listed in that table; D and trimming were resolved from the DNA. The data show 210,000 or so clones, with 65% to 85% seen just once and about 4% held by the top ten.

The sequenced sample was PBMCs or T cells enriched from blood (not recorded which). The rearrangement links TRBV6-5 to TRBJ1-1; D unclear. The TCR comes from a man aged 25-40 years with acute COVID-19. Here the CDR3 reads CAGKGPGITEAFF. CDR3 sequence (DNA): TGTGCGGGCAAGGGCCCCGGGATTACTGAAGCTTTCTTT.